Below, 2 T cell receptor beta chains from the same sample are listed, as sequenced in a study of shared clonotypes between healthy human individuals. Data came from immunoSEQ multiplex PCR; TCRdb stores just in-frame clones and leaves some out. The table lists 650,000 to 700,000 clones, about 90% of them singletons. The sequencing sample was made of memory CD8+ T cells from PBMCs. Regarding subset: CD45RO+ cells pooled with CCR7-negative TemRA cells. Source of these receptors: a man between 18 and 35 years old in good health. Some clones in this sample may be carry-over from other donors' samples.

The chain links TRBV14 to TRBJ2-2; tentatively, D is TRBD2 (5 bases). Trimming cost V 8 bases and J 6 bases, with 13 bases left between them. The CDR3 extends over 13 amino acids. The V gene's germline CDR1 is SGHDN and CDR2 FVKESK. CDR3: CASGLMHPGELFF. The CDR3 DNA reads as TGTGCCAGCGGACTTATGCACCCCGGGGAGCTGTTTTTT.

The chain is built from TRBV7-9 and TRBJ1-2; TRBD1 might be the D (6 bases). CDR3 length: 14 amino acids. V was pared by 1 base and J by 6 bases, with 12 bases between. Germline V lookup: CDR1 SEHNR, CDR2 FQNEAQ (reference sequence). CDR3 in amino acids: CASSLGGAMNGYTF. CDR3 sequence (DNA): TGTGCCAGCAGCTTAGGGGGGGCTATGAATGGCTACACCTTC.